The 27 T cell receptor beta chains reported below all come from one sample, sequenced in a study of identical twins. TCRdb re-called the 5' RACE reads with MiXCR, one entry per CDR3 protein. The sample holds about 890,000 distinct CDR3 sequences; over 9% are singletons and the top ten take 1.5% to 2%. The same data also went into a second study, on yellow fever vaccine responses in identical twins.

Source material: PBMCs. The receptors derive from a woman aged 18-29 years in good health.

This clonotype was seen a few times. The chain has TRBV12-3 or TRBV12-4 and TRBJ2-3; D is unclear. CDR3 length: 15 residues. The V end was cut by 8 bases, the J end by 2 bases, with 17 bases between. CDR3 in DNA: TGTGCCAGCCGACAAACCCGAAATTTCACAGATACGCAGTATTTT. Translation: CASRQTRNFTDTQYF.

The sample holds many counts of this clonotype. This rearrangement joins TRBV24-1 to TRBJ2-5, with D perhaps matching TRBD2 (6 bases). Germline V gives CDR1 KGHDR, CDR2 SFDVKD. The V gene lost 9 bases and the J gene lost 5 bases, with 15 bases spanning the gap. The length of the CDR3 is 13 residues. CDR3 loop: CATRPWEDETQYF. CDR3 DNA sequence: TGTGCCACCCGGCCTTGGGAGGATGAGACCCAGTACTTC.

The V gene is TRBV19, the J gene TRBJ2-1; 9 bases align to TRBD1. Germline assignment: CDR1 LNHDA and CDR2 SQIVND (reference sequence). CDR3 length equals 14 residues. Unmatched junction bases numbered 7, after V lost 6 bases and J lost 7 bases. The CDR3 sequence: CASRNTGTGNEQFF. The CDR3 DNA sequence: TGTGCCAGTAGAAATACCGGGACAGGGAATGAGCAGTTCTTC.

The table lists this clonotype with a few counts. The gene calls are TRBV19 and TRBJ2-1, with TRBD2 identical over 13 bases. CDR1 and CDR2 (germline): LNHDA, SQIVND (reference sequence). The CDR3 loop spans 17 amino acids. The junction had 10 bases not matched to a gene; V was cut back by 4 bases and J by 7 bases. This CDR3 reads CASSKLAGGPMWNEQFF. As DNA, the CDR3 is TGTGCCAGTAGTAAACTAGCGGGGGGGCCTATGTGGAATGAGCAGTTCTTC.

The chain is built from TRBV7-9 and TRBJ2-1; D uncertain. The V gene lost 1 base and the J gene lost 0 bases, with 10 bases spanning the gap. The CDR3 totals 16 residues. Germline values: CDR1 SEHNR, CDR2 FQNEAQ (reference sequence). The CDR3 spells CASSLGSASSYNEQFF. In DNA form, the CDR3 reads TGTGCCAGCAGCTTAGGTTCGGCTAGCTCCTACAATGAGCAGTTCTTC.

Turning to this clonotype: A much larger clone differs by one base, so this may be a read error. The CDR3 carries no conserved terminal phenylalanine or tryptophan, so it likely arises from a read error. The chain joins TRBV5-5 to TRBJ1-6; the D is unclear. V lost 1 base and J 7 bases, leaving 9 bases between the germline ends. The CDR3 spans 14 residues. Germline-derived CDR1 and CDR2 are SGHKS and YYEKEE (reference sequence). The chain's CDR3 is CASSLSQSNSPLHI. The CDR3 DNA is TGTGCCAGCAGCTTGTCTCAGTCCAATTCACCCCTCCACATT.

This clonotype was counted between two and nine times. The V gene is TRBV7-9, the J gene TRBJ2-5, with 13 bases aligning to TRBD2. Germline V gene data show CDR1 as SEHNR and CDR2 as FQNEAQ (reference sequence). CDR3 size: 15 residues. The J segment lost 7 bases and the V segment lost 5 bases, leaving 7 bases of the junction unmatched. The CDR3 is CASSEGLAGSTTQYF. CDR3 coding DNA: TGTGCCAGCAGCGAGGGACTAGCGGGGTCAACGACCCAGTACTTC.

This clonotype was seen repeatedly, ten times or more. The rearrangement links TRBV10-3 to TRBJ2-1; D ambiguous. Germline assignment: CDR1 ENHRY and CDR2 SYGVKD. This CDR3 spans 12 amino acids. Trimming shortened V by 2 bases and J by 2 bases, and 1 base separated the two germline ends. CDR3: CAISETYNEQFF. The CDR3, as DNA: TGTGCCATCAGTGAGACCTACAATGAGCAGTTCTTC.

The J gene is TRBJ2-7, the V gene TRBV20-1; D gene uncertain. Germline V CDR1 and CDR2: DFQATT, SNEGSKA (reference sequence). This CDR3 has 13 residues. Deletions cut 2 bases from V and 0 bases from J, with 8 bases between. The CDR3 protein is CSARLPSSYEQYF. For the CDR3, the DNA is TGCAGTGCTAGACTCCCAAGCTCCTACGAGCAGTACTTC.

J is TRBJ2-5 and V is TRBV20-1, with 12 bases aligning to TRBD2. The germline gives CDR1 DFQATT, CDR2 SNEGSKA (reference sequence). Trimming at V came to 6 bases and at J to 0 bases, leaving 5 bases not matched to a gene. The CDR3 covers 15 residues. The CDR3 spells CSAHRLAGDQETQYF. CDR3 in DNA: TGCAGTGCCCATCGACTAGCGGGGGACCAAGAGACCCAGTACTTC.

This clonotype was recorded many times. The chain recombines TRBV4-2 with TRBJ2-1, with no clear D. The CDR3 contains 13 residues. The V and J ends lost 3 bases and 4 bases respectively, with 7 bases between them. Germline V CDR1 and CDR2: LGHNA, YNFKEQ. The CDR3 sequence: CASSHQEYNEQFF. Here the CDR3 DNA reads TGTGCCAGCAGCCATCAAGAATACAATGAGCAGTTCTTC.

This clonotype came up a few times. The rearrangement links TRBV4-1 to TRBJ2-1; 10 positions agree with TRBD2. V gave up 0 bases and J gave up 0 bases; unmatched junction bases: 8. The CDR3 contains 19 residues. CDR1 and CDR2 from the germline V gene are MGHRA and YSYEKL. The CDR3 loop reads CASSQEVLAGRNSYNEQFF. As DNA, the CDR3 is TGCGCCAGCAGCCAAGAGGTACTAGCGGGACGTAACTCCTACAATGAGCAGTTCTTC.

This clonotype was found many times. CDR3: CASRNGLAGRVEQFF. CDR3 bases: TGTGCCAGCAGAAACGGACTCGCCGGGAGGGTTGAGCAGTTCTTC. This sequence joins TRBV12-3 or TRBV12-4 and TRBJ2-1; 8 positions match TRBD2. CDR3 length: 15 amino acids. V was clipped by 6 bases and J by 9 bases; unmatched bases: 13.

V gene TRBV5-6 combines with J gene TRBJ2-3, with 10 bases aligning to TRBD1. The germline V gene has CDR1 SGHDT and CDR2 YYEEEE. The trim removed 6 bases at V and 4 bases at J, leaving 8 bases unmatched. The CDR3 spans 15 residues. This CDR3 reads CASNSGDRGPDTQYF. In DNA, the CDR3 is TGTGCCAGCAACTCGGGGGACAGGGGCCCAGATACGCAGTATTTT. The entire variable domain, with the rest obtained from reference TRBV5-6 and TRBJ2-3, is as follows: DAGVTQSPTHLIKTRGQQVTLRCSPKSGHDTVSWYQQALGQGPQFIFQYYEEEERQRGNFPDRFSGHQFPNYSSELNVNALLLGDSALYLCASNSGDRGPDTQYFGPGTRLTVL.

The chain combines TRBV21-1 with TRBJ2-5. TRBV21-1 represents a pseudogene. The CDR3 consists of 18 residues. The CDR3 loop is CASSKDGWNSSYQETQYF. The CDR3 DNA reads as TGTGCCAGCAGCAAAGACGGGTGGAACAGCAGCTACCAAGAGACCCAGTACTTC.

The genes are TRBV4-1 and TRBJ2-1; 11 bases are a match to TRBD2. Per germline, CDR1 MGHRA and CDR2 YSYEKL. The CDR3 has 16 amino acids. Trimming removed 3 bases from V and 0 bases from J; junction bases left unmatched: 1. CDR3 in DNA: TGCGCCAGCAGCCAGACTAGCGGGGTCTCCTACAATGAGCAGTTCTTC. It encodes CASSQTSGVSYNEQFF.

V is TRBV5-1 and J is TRBJ2-7; the D call may be TRBD1 or TRBD2 (5 bases each). This CDR3 region has 13 residues. The V end was cut by 8 bases, the J end by 4 bases, with 16 bases between. CDR1 and CDR2 (germline): SGHRS, YFSETQ. The CDR3 DNA follows: TGCGCCAGTAGATTAGGGGACCGTTACGAGCAGTACTTC. Translating gives CASRLGDRYEQYF.

At least ten counts were recorded for this clonotype. The chain has TRBV29-1 and TRBJ2-1; 10 nucleotides align to TRBD1. The V gene's germline CDR1 is SQVTM and CDR2 ANQGSEA. V was clipped by 6 bases and J by 9 bases; unmatched bases: 14. This CDR3 region has 15 residues. The CDR3 region is CSVGLTGTGVGEQFF. The CDR3 region has the DNA TGCAGCGTAGGATTGACCGGGACAGGGGTTGGTGAGCAGTTCTTC.

At least ten counts were recorded for this clonotype. The chain couples TRBV10-3 to TRBJ2-7, with TRBD1 as a possible D gene (6 bases). This CDR3 comprises 13 residues. Germline V gene lookup returns CDR1 ENHRY and CDR2 SYGVKD. Trimming stripped 8 bases from V and 4 bases from J, with 15 bases between. CDR3 coding DNA: TGTGCCATCGCGCCCCGGGACACATACGAGCAGTACTTC. Amino acid sequence: CAIAPRDTYEQYF.

The chain recombines TRBV20-1 with TRBJ2-1; 10 nucleotides align to TRBD2. J lost 6 bases, V lost 4 bases, and 6 bases had no gene match. This CDR3 is built from 14 residues. Germline V lookup: CDR1 DFQATT, CDR2 SNEGSKA (reference sequence). CDR3 bases: TGCAGTGCTACGCTAGCGGGAGTCCCCAATGAGCAGTTCTTC. This gives the protein CSATLAGVPNEQFF.

The chain carries TRBV6-2 or TRBV6-3 and TRBJ2-7; possible D gene TRBD1, 7 bases. The V end was cut by 5 bases, the J end by 2 bases, with 16 bases between. The CDR3 has 15 residues. CDR1 MNHEY and CDR2 SVGEGT come from the germline V gene. CDR3 in DNA: TGTGCCAGCAGTGACCACCGCAGGGGGGCCTACGAGCAGTACGTC. It yields the protein CASSDHRRGAYEQYV.

This clonotype was seen a few times. The rearrangement uses TRBV12-3 or TRBV12-4 and TRBJ1-5; 7 bases are shared with TRBD1. The CDR3 is 15 residues long. Trimming at V came to 5 bases and at J to 1 base, leaving 5 bases not matched to a gene. CDR3 sequence: CASSKGGRSNQPQHF. The CDR3 DNA sequence: TGTGCCAGCAGTAAAGGGGGCAGGAGCAATCAGCCCCAGCATTTT.

At least ten counts were recorded for this clonotype. The V gene is TRBV6-2 or TRBV6-3, the J gene TRBJ2-7; D possibly corresponds to TRBD2 (6 bases). CDR3 length: 12 amino acids. Trimming shortened V by 4 bases and J by 4 bases, and 8 bases separated the two germline ends. Germline V lookup: CDR1 MNHEY, CDR2 SVGEGT. The CDR3 DNA reads TGTGCCAGCAGTTCGGGGGTGTACGAGCAGTACTTC. This translates into CASSSGVYEQYF.

V gene TRBV6-1 combines with J gene TRBJ1-3; D remains unclear. Germline assignment: CDR1 MNHNS and CDR2 SASEGT. The CDR3 is made up of 13 amino acids. Trimming pared 9 bases from V and 0 bases from J, leaving 9 bases between. The CDR3 sequence: CASEESSGNTIYF. In nucleotides, the CDR3 is TGTGCCAGTGAGGAGAGCTCTGGAAACACCATATATTTT.

In its sample, this clonotype was seen a few times. The V and J genes are TRBV5-1 and TRBJ2-5; 8 nucleotides agree with TRBD1. Losses at the gene ends were 0 bases for V and 4 bases for J; bases not matched to a gene: 11. The CDR3 extends over 17 amino acids. The germline V gene encodes CDR1 SGHRS and CDR2 YFSETQ. The CDR3 sequence: CASSLGGQGQVSETQYF. In DNA, the CDR3 is TGCGCCAGCAGCTTGGGAGGACAGGGTCAAGTTTCAGAGACCCAGTACTTC.

V is TRBV7-9 and J is TRBJ1-4; D gene ambiguous. V was shortened by 5 bases and J by 0 bases, with 10 bases between the two germline ends. The CDR3 length is 15 residues. The V gene's germline CDR1 is SEHNR and CDR2 FQNEAQ (reference sequence). The DNA for the CDR3 is TGTGCCAGCAGCCTTCGGGATACAACTAATGAAAAACTGTTTTTT. Translating gives CASSLRDTTNEKLFF.

This clonotype was seen repeatedly, ten times or more. The chain employs TRBV10-3 and TRBJ1-4, with 9 bases that match TRBD1. V dropped 4 bases and J dropped 8; count of bases not matched to a gene: 5. Germline CDR1 is ENHRY and CDR2 is SYGVKD. This CDR3 spans 14 amino acids. The CDR3 bases are TGTGCCATCAGTGTAGGGACAGGGAACGAAAAACTGTTTTTT. It codes for CAISVGTGNEKLFF.